Listed here are 4 T cell receptor beta chains from one sample, sequenced in a study of vaccination and CD4 T cells after COVID-19. Indicated treatment: roughly 10-day PBMC culture with coronavirus spike peptide pools or control peptides (ViraFEST assay). Scientists ran DNA taken from cultured CD4+ T cells through the Oncomine TCR Beta short-read assay for sequencing. One entry per CDR3 protein, called by TCRdb with MiXCR from the PCR reads. Among more than 3,500 distinct CDR3 sequences listed, 17% were seen once. Antigens of these TCRs are unknown. The sample was CD4+ T cells from blood, cultured in vitro. The receptors originated from a human donor who had recovered from COVID-19.

In this sample, this clonotype turned up a few times. The gene calls are TRBV25-1 and TRBJ1-1; no reliable D call. Germline assignment: CDR1 MGHDK and CDR2 SYGVNS. The CDR3 covers 11 residues. Deletions cut 8 bases from V and 4 bases from J, with 8 bases between. CDR3 region: CASRGFTEAFF. The CDR3 DNA sequence: TGTGCCAGCCGAGGATTCACTGAAGCTTTCTTT.

This clonotype was seen a handful of times. The V and J genes are TRBV29-1 and TRBJ1-2; D uncertain. Deletions cut 7 bases from V and 4 bases from J, with 10 bases between. Looked up from germline, CDR1 is SQVTM and CDR2 is ANQGSEA. The CDR3 consists of 11 residues. CDR3: CSAGSVYGYTF. CDR3 bases: TGCAGCGCCGGATCCGTCTATGGCTACACCTTC.

This clonotype ranks as large (0.1 to 1%). V gene TRBV20-1 combines with J gene TRBJ1-5, with D maybe TRBD1 (5 bases). The germline gives CDR1 DFQATT, CDR2 SNEGSKA (reference sequence). Trimming stripped 6 bases from V and 4 bases from J, with 10 bases between. This CDR3 spans 12 amino acids. CDR3 bases: TGCAGTGCCACGCCAGGGAATCAGCCCCAGCATTTT. It yields the protein CSATPGNQPQHF.

The rearrangement joins TRBV5-1 to TRBJ1-6; D call uncertain. Germline CDR1 and CDR2: SGHRS and YFSETQ. The CDR3 is made up of 13 amino acids. Trimming left V 0 bases short and J 5 bases short, with 3 bases between. The CDR3 sequence: CASSLGDNSPLHF. CDR3 DNA: TGCGCCAGCAGCTTGGGCGATAATTCACCCCTCCACTTT.